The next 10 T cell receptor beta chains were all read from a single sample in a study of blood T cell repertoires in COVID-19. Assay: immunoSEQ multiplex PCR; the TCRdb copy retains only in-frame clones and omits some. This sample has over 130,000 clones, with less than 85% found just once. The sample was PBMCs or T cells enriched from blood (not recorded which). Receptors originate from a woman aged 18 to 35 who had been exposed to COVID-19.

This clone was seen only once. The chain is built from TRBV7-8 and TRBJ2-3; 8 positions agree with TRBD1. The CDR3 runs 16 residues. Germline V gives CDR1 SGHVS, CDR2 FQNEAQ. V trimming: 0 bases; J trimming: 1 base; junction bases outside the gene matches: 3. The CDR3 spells CASSLAPGQGTDTQYF. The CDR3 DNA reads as TGTGCCAGCAGCTTAGCTCCGGGACAGGGCACAGATACGCAGTATTTT. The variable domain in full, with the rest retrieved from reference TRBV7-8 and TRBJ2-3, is GAGVSQSPRYKVAKRGQDVALRCDPISGHVSLFWYQQALGQGPEFLTYFQNEAQLDKSGLPSDRFFAERPEGSVSTLKIQRTQQEDSAVYLCASSLAPGQGTDTQYFGPGTRLTVL.

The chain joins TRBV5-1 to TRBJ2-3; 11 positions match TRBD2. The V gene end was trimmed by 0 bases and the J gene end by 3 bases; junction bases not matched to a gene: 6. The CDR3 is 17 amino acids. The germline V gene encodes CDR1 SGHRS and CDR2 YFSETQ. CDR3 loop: CASSLVFLAGGTDTQYF. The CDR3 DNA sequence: TGCGCCAGCAGCTTGGTCTTCCTAGCGGGAGGAACAGATACGCAGTATTTT.

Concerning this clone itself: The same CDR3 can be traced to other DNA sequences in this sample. The CDR3: CASSLALADYNEQFF. CDR3 DNA sequence: TGCGCCAGCAGCTTGGCGCTAGCGGACTACAATGAGCAGTTCTTC. This rearrangement joins TRBV5-1 to TRBJ2-1, with TRBD2 matching over 7 bases. CDR1 is SGHRS and CDR2 is YFSETQ in the germline V gene. V trimming: 0 bases; J trimming: 3 bases; junction bases outside the gene matches: 3. This CDR3 comprises 15 residues.

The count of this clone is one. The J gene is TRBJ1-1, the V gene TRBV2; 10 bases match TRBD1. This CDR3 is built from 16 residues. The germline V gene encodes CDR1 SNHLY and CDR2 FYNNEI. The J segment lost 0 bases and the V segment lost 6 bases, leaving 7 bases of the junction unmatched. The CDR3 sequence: CASRRQGASVNTEAFF. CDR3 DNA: TGTGCCAGCAGGAGACAGGGGGCATCGGTGAACACTGAAGCTTTCTTT.

Written as DNA, the CDR3 is TGTGCCAGCAGTCGGACAGAGCTTTCACCCCTCCACTTT. Its translation: CASSRTELSPLHF. This chain uses TRBV12-3 or TRBV12-4 with TRBJ1-6, with D maybe TRBD1 (6 bases). Trimming removed 5 bases at V and 9 bases at J, with 11 bases between. CDR3 length equals 13 residues.

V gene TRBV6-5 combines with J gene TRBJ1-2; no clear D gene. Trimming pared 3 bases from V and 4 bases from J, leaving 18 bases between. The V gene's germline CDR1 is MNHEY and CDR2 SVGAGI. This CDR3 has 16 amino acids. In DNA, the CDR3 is TGTGCCAGCAGTTATCTACTGGACTCGATCATCTATGGCTACACCTTC. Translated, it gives CASSYLLDSIIYGYTF.

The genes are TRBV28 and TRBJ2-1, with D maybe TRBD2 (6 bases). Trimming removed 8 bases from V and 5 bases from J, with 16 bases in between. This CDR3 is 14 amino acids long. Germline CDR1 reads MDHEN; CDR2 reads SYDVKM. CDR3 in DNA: TGTGCCAGCTTCAGGGAGGTCCCCAACAATGAGCAGTTCTTC. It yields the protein CASFREVPNNEQFF.

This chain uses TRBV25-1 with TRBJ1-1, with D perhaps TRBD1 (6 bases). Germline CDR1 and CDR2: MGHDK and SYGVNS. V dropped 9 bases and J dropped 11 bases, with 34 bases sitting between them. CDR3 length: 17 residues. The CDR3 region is CASSPATRAGARWGAFF. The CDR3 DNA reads TGTGCCAGTTCCCCCGCGACACGGGCAGGGGCCCGCTGGGGGGCTTTCTTT.

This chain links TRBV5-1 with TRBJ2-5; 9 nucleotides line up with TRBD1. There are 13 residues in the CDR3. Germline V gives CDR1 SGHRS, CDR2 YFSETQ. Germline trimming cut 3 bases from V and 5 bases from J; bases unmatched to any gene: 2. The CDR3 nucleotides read TGCGCCAGCAGCTGGGACAGGGACGAGACCCAGTACTTC. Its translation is CASSWDRDETQYF.

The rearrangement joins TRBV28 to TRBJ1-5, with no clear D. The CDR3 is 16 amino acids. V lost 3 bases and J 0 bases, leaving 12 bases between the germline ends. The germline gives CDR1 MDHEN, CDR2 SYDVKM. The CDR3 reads CASSFPPTYSNQPQHF. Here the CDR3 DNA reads TGTGCCAGCAGTTTTCCCCCCACCTATAGCAATCAGCCCCAGCATTTT.